What follows are 13 T cell receptor beta chains derived from one specimen sequenced in a study of regulatory T cells in long-lasting Graves disease. Time point meaning: persistent/refractory GD, antithyroid drugs over 5 years with positive TRAb. PBMC-extracted RNA yielded the TCR library. Arm-PCR of CDR3 regions and iRepertoire HTBI primers were the basis on which TCR beta libraries were built. TCRdb reanalysed the multiplex PCR reads using MiXCR and keeps one entry per CDR3 protein. Altogether about half a million distinct CDR3 sequences are present, 20% to 25% being singletons, with the ten largest covering 13%. The sample here was peripheral blood mononuclear cells (PBMCs), taken when the disease was refractory, from a patient treated with antithyroid drugs. The receptors derive from a female donor with Graves disease.

This clonotype has at least ten counts. The chain is built from TRBV27 and TRBJ1-5, with a possible D match to TRBD1 (6 bases). V lost 5 bases, J lost 7 bases, and 12 bases lay in between. Germline loops: CDR1 MNHEY, CDR2 SMNVEV (reference sequence). CDR3 size: 13 residues. In DNA, the CDR3 is TGTGCCAGCAGTCTACAGGGAAAACAGCCCCAGCATTTT. Its translation is CASSLQGKQPQHF.

This clonotype was counted at least ten times. The chain uses TRBV6-1 and TRBJ2-5; D is possibly TRBD2 (5 bases). Looked up from germline, CDR1 is MNHNS and CDR2 is SASEGT. CDR3 size: 13 residues. The V end lost 6 bases, the J end lost 2 bases, and 10 bases lay between the germline ends. CDR3 region: CASSRLSQETQYF. CDR3 bases: TGTGCCAGCAGCAGACTATCACAAGAGACCCAGTACTTC.

This clonotype was seen a few times. J is TRBJ2-3 and V is TRBV29-1; D may be TRBD1 (6 bases). This CDR3 is built from 14 residues. V lost 6 bases and J 0 bases, leaving 13 bases between the germline ends. CDR1 and CDR2 (germline): SQVTM, ANQGSEA. CDR3 nucleotides: TGCAGCGTACTCGCAGGGGCAAGCACAGATACGCAGTATTTT. Amino acids: CSVLAGASTDTQYF.

This rearrangement joins TRBV9 to TRBJ2-7, with D possibly matching TRBD2 (7 bases). The V gene lost 0 bases and the J gene lost 3 bases, with 13 bases spanning the gap. The CDR3 covers 15 residues. Looked up from germline, CDR1 is SGDLS and CDR2 is YYNGEE. The CDR3 coding sequence is TGTGCCAGCAGCGTAGAGGGGGGGGATTTCTACGAGCAGTACTTC. Protein: CASSVEGGDFYEQYF. Filled out from reference TRBV9 and TRBJ2-7, the complete variable domain reads DSGVTQTPKHLITATGQRVTLRCSPRSGDLSVYWYQQSLDQGLQFLIQYYNGEERAKGNILERFSAQQFPDLHSELNLSSLELGDSALYFCASSVEGGDFYEQYFGPGTRLTVT.

This clonotype showed up many times. The chain has TRBV6-2 or TRBV6-3 and TRBJ1-2, with 8 bases fitting TRBD1. The CDR3 consists of 15 residues. Trimming took 4 bases from V and 2 from J; bases not matched to a gene: 6. Germline V gives CDR1 MNHEY, CDR2 SVGEGT. The CDR3 DNA sequence: TGTGCCAGCAGTTCCGTCGGGACAGGCAACTATGGCTACACCTTC. Protein product: CASSSVGTGNYGYTF.

The sample holds many counts of this clonotype. The V gene is TRBV2, the J gene TRBJ2-5, with D possibly being TRBD1 or TRBD2 (5 bases each). The CDR3 sequence is 13 residues long. Deletions cut 8 bases from V and 5 bases from J, with 15 bases between. Per germline, CDR1 SNHLY and CDR2 FYNNEI. CDR3 nucleotide sequence: TGTGCCAGCCAGCCTGGGACGGGGGAGACCCAGTACTTC. It is translated as CASQPGTGETQYF.

This clonotype was counted many times. The V gene is TRBV27, the J gene TRBJ1-1; TRBD1 agrees at 9 bases. The CDR3 runs 13 residues. Germline V gives CDR1 MNHEY, CDR2 SMNVEV (reference sequence). V trimming: 8 bases; J trimming: 6 bases; junction bases outside the gene matches: 7. CDR3 in DNA: TGTGCCAGCCGGACAGGGGTGTCCGCTGAAGCTTTCTTT. It is translated as CASRTGVSAEAFF.

The chain employs TRBV12-3 or TRBV12-4 and TRBJ2-3; D is undetermined. V was shortened by 6 bases and J by 4 bases, with 8 bases between the two germline ends. CDR3 size: 12 residues. This chain's CDR3 is CASRSSADTQYF. The CDR3, as DNA: TGTGCCAGCAGGTCTTCCGCAGATACGCAGTATTTT.

Regarding this clonotype: Sequence at one end of the junction differs from germline and may be a read error. CDR3 in amino acids: CAGRSTYEQYF. CDR3 sequence (DNA): TGTGCCGGCAGGTCTACCTACGAGCAGTACTTC. This rearrangement joins TRBV12-3 or TRBV12-4 to TRBJ2-7; D is ambiguous. The CDR3 totals 11 residues.

This clonotype has at least ten counts. The chain combines TRBV11-2 with TRBJ2-2, with TRBD1 matching 10 bases. The germline V gene has CDR1 SGHAT and CDR2 FQNNGV. The CDR3 has 15 amino acids. J lost 4 bases, V lost 1 base, and 0 bases had no gene match. The CDR3 DNA reads as TGTGCCAGCAGCTTAGGACAGGGGGCCACCGGGGAGCTGTTTTTT. Amino acids: CASSLGQGATGELFF.

This clonotype was picked up a small number of times. The junction and the germline gene differ at one end; a read error may be behind it. The J gene is TRBJ1-1, the V gene TRBV7-9; D not resolved. CDR3 length equals 12 residues. CDR1 and CDR2 (germline): SEHNR, FQNEAQ (reference sequence). Here the CDR3 DNA reads TGTGCCAACAGCTTGTCGGCGGAGCAAGCTTTCTTT. It specifies CANSLSAEQAFF.

This clonotype was seen ten or more times. The CDR3 reads CASRLAGGLPGELFF. The DNA for the CDR3 is TGTGCCAGCCGACTAGCGGGAGGGCTTCCCGGGGAGCTGTTTTTT. The chain recombines TRBV12-3 or TRBV12-4 with TRBJ2-2, with TRBD2 matching over 14 bases. The CDR3 is 15 amino acids. Trimming took 8 bases from V and 6 from J; bases not matched to a gene: 5.

At least ten counts were recorded for this clonotype. The J gene is TRBJ1-4, the V gene TRBV28, with TRBD1 matching over 7 bases. V trimming: 6 bases; J trimming: 8 bases; junction bases outside the gene matches: 9. The CDR3 extends over 14 amino acids. Looked up from germline, CDR1 is MDHEN and CDR2 is SYDVKM. The CDR3 reads CASSPQGLSEKLFF. The CDR3 DNA sequence: TGTGCCAGCAGCCCACAGGGGTTGAGCGAAAAACTGTTTTTT. Looking up the rest from reference TRBV28 and TRBJ1-4 gives the full variable domain: DVKVTQSSRYLVKRTGEKVFLECVQDMDHENMFWYRQDPGLGLRLIYFSYDVKMKEKGDIPEGYSVSREKKERFSLILESASTNQTSMYLCASSPQGLSEKLFFGSGTQLSVL.